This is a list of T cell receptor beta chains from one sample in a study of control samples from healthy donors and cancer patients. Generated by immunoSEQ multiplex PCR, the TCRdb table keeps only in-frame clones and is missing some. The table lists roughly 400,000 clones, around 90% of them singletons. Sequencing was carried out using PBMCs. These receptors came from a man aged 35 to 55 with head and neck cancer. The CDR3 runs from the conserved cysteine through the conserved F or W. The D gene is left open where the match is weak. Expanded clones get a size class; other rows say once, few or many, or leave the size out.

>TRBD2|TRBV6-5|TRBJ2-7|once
CASRGGAPGYEQYF
TGTGCCAGCCGGGGGGGGGCACCGGGCTACGAGCAGTACTTC
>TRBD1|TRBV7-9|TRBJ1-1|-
CASDMTGGTEAFF
TGTGCCAGCGACATGACAGGGGGGACTGAAGCTTTCTTT
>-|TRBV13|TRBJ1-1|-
CASSSPPGAGGGLNTEAFF
TGTGCCAGCAGCTCCCCCCCCGGAGCAGGAGGAGGACTGAACACTGAAGCTTTCTTT
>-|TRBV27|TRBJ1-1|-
CASKVNTEAFF
TGTGCCAGCAAGGTTAACACTGAAGCTTTCTTT
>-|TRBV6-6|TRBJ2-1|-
CASSYSVRDQFF
TGTGCCAGCAGTTACTCGGTTAGGGACCAGTTCTTC
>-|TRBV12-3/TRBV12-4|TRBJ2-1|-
CASSSPPRAEQFF
TGTGCCAGCAGTTCCCCCCCTAGAGCTGAGCAGTTCTTC
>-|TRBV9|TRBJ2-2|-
CASSVGPSNGELFF
TGTGCCAGCAGCGTAGGTCCGTCGAACGGGGAGCTGTTTTTT
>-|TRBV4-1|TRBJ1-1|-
CASYSGRENTEAFF
TGCGCCAGCTACTCCGGACGGGAGAACACTGAAGCTTTCTTT
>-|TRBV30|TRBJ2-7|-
CAWIESGRSYEQYF
TGTGCCTGGATCGAAAGCGGGCGCTCCTACGAGCAGTACTTC
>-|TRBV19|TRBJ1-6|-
CASTAGIGAFPLHF
TGTGCCAGTACCGCAGGGATTGGGGCCTTCCCCCTCCACTTT
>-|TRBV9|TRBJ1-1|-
CASSVAPAIQNTEAFF
TGTGCCAGCAGCGTAGCTCCGGCAATTCAGAACACTGAAGCTTTCTTT
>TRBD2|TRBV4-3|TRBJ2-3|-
CASSQVSGGAYRTDTQYF
TGCGCCAGCAGCCAAGTTAGCGGGGGGGCTTATCGCACAGATACGCAGTATTTT
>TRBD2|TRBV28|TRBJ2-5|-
CASSWSGTRETQYF
TGTGCCAGCAGTTGGTCCGGGACTAGGGAGACCCAGTACTTC
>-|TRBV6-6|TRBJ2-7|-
CATAGAYEQYF
TGTGCCACCGCGGGGGCATACGAGCAGTACTTC
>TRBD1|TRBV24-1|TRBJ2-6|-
CATSERTGRSGANVLTF
TGTGCCACCAGTGAACGGACAGGCCGCTCTGGGGCCAACGTCCTGACTTTC
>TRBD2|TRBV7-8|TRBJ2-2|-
CASRISGGAGELFF
TGTGCCAGCAGGATTAGCGGGGGGGCCGGGGAGCTGTTTTTT
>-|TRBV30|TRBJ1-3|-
CAWSRPAAGRNTIYF
TGTGCCTGGAGCCGCCCCGCGGCAGGTAGAAACACCATATATTTT
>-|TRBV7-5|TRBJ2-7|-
CARSLRLAGTYEQYF
TGTGCCAGAAGCCTACGACTAGCGGGGACCTACGAGCAGTACTTC
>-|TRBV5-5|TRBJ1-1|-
CASSPRWGYEAFF
TGTGCCAGCAGCCCCCGGTGGGGGTATGAAGCTTTCTTT
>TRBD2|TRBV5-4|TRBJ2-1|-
CASSLGGIAGGNEQFF
TGTGCCAGCAGCTTGGGGGGGATAGCGGGAGGGAATGAGCAGTTCTTC
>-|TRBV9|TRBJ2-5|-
CASSVLGQGETQYF
TGTGCCAGCAGCGTACTAGGTCAGGGGGAGACCCAGTACTTC
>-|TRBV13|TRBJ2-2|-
CASRAGSNTGELFF
TGTGCCAGCCGGGCGGGTTCGAACACCGGGGAGCTGTTTTTT
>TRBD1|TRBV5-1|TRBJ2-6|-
CASSRDRGSLVSGANVLTF
TGCGCCAGCAGTAGGGACAGGGGGAGTCTTGTCTCTGGGGCCAACGTCCTGACTTTC
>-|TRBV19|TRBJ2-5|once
CASSIGGTQETQYF
TGTGCCAGTAGTATTGGCGGGACCCAAGAGACCCAGTACTTC
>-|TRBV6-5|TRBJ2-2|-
CASKGRRATGELFF
TGTGCCAGCAAGGGGCGCCGAGCTACCGGGGAGCTGTTTTTT
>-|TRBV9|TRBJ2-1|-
CASSANTDEQFF
TGTGCCAGCAGCGCAAATACTGATGAGCAGTTCTTC
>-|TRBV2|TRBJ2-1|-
CASSPPGRRSYNEQFF
TGTGCCAGCAGTCCCCCGGGACGCCGCTCCTACAATGAGCAGTTCTTC
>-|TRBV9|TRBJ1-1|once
CASSVGGMNTEAFF
TGTGCCAGCAGCGTAGGTGGGATGAACACTGAAGCTTTCTTT
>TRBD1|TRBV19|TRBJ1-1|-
CASSPTGGVTEAFF
TGTGCCAGTAGCCCGACAGGGGGGGTTACTGAAGCTTTCTTT
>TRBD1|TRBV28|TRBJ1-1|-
CASSHNRGGLAEAFF
TGTGCCAGCAGTCATAACAGGGGGGGTTTGGCTGAAGCTTTCTTT
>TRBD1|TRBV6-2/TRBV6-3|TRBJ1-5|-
CASSYVGGRNQPQHF
TGTGCCAGCAGTTACGTAGGGGGCAGAAATCAGCCCCAGCATTTT
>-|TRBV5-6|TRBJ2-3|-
CASSLGQRTDTQYF
TGTGCCAGCAGCTTGGGACAGAGGACAGATACGCAGTATTTT
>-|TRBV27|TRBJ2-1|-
CASGASYNEQFF
TGTGCCAGCGGGGCCTCCTACAATGAGCAGTTCTTC
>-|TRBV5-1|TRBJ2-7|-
CASGDSEQYF
TGCGCATCGGGGGACAGCGAGCAGTACTTC
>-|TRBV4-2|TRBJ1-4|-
CASSHPGGRGEKLFF
TGTGCCAGCAGCCACCCAGGAGGCCGAGGGGAAAAACTGTTTTTT
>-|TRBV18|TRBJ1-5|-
CASSPNRGNQPQHF
TGTGCCAGCTCACCCAACAGGGGCAATCAGCCCCAGCATTTT
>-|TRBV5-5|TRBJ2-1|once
CASSLGTDNEQFF
TGTGCCAGCAGCTTGGGGACCGACAATGAGCAGTTCTTC
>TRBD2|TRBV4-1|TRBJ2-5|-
CASSQVGLAGETQYF
TGCGCCAGCAGCCAGGTGGGACTAGCGGGAGAGACCCAGTACTTC
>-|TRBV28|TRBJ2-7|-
CASSLGVDEQYF
TGTGCCAGCAGTTTAGGCGTGGACGAGCAGTACTTC
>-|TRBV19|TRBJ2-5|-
CASSSVGRLGTQYF
TGTGCCAGTAGTTCCGTGGGGAGGCTTGGGACCCAGTACTTC
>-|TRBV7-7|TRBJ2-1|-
CASSYDRDGYNEQFF
TGTGCTAGCAGCTACGATCGGGACGGGTACAATGAGCAGTTCTTC
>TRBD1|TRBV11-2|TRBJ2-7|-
CASSLAQGAYEQYF
TGTGCCAGCAGCTTGGCACAGGGGGCCTACGAGCAGTACTTC
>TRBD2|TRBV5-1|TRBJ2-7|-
CASSVAGGLSYEQYF
TGCGCCAGCAGCGTCGCGGGGGGCCTCTCCTACGAGCAGTACTTC